One sample yielded the 21 T cell receptor beta chains listed below, sequenced in a study of T cells in Graves' hyperthyroidism and ophthalmopathy. RNA transcripts provided the source from which TCR beta CDR3 regions were amplified. The primer set for the first-round RT-PCR of the TCR CDR3 was HTBI. MiXCR was run by TCRdb on the multiplex PCR reads, yielding one entry per CDR3 protein. This sample has under 350,000 distinct CDR3 sequences, with 21% found just once. Specimen: blood. The receptors originated from a woman aged 45-65 years with Graves' hyperthyroidism.

The chain combines TRBV5-1 with TRBJ1-2, with no clear D. V was trimmed by 0 bases and J by 4 bases, leaving 7 bases between them. CDR1 is SGHRS and CDR2 is YFSETQ in the germline V gene. The CDR3 totals 13 residues. This CDR3 is CASSLGPTYGYTF. CDR3 coding DNA: TGCGCCAGCAGCTTGGGACCGACCTATGGCTACACCTTC.

Only a few counts were recorded for this clonotype. This may arise from a read error, as a much more abundant clone is one base away. The chain has TRBV20-1 and TRBJ2-1, with D perhaps TRBD1 or TRBD2 (5 bases each). Trimming pared 3 bases from V and 7 bases from J, leaving 10 bases between. The V gene's germline CDR1 is DFQATT and CDR2 SNEGSKA (reference sequence). The CDR3 consists of 12 residues. CDR3 residues: CSASGAANEQFF. CDR3 DNA: TGCAGTGCTAGCGGGGCAGCAAATGAGCAGTTCTTC.

The sample holds many counts of this clonotype. This chain uses TRBV12-3 or TRBV12-4 with TRBJ2-1; TRBD2 agrees at 7 bases. CDR3 length: 16 residues. Germline trimming cut 5 bases from V and 0 bases from J; bases unmatched to any gene: 7. The chain's CDR3 is CASSPLGRGSYNEQFF. Written as DNA, the CDR3 is TGTGCCAGCAGTCCCCTAGGGAGGGGCTCCTACAATGAGCAGTTCTTC.

On this clonotype itself: Given a much more abundant clone one base away, this may be a read error. The V gene is TRBV2, the J gene TRBJ2-2, with 8 bases lining up with TRBD1. The CDR3 loop spans 14 amino acids. The germline V gene encodes CDR1 SNHLY and CDR2 FYNNEI. Unmatched junction bases numbered 2, after V lost 5 bases and J lost 3 bases. As DNA, the CDR3 is TGTGCCAGCAGTCAGACAGGGGACACCGGGGAGCTGTTTTTT. It is translated as CASSQTGDTGELFF.

There are a few counts of this clonotype. One end of the junction does not line up with germline, which may come from a read error. The chain has TRBV6-1 and TRBJ1-3, with a weak D call TRBD1 (5 bases). Germline-derived CDR1 and CDR2 are MNHNS and SASEGT. The CDR3 loop spans 15 amino acids. For the CDR3, the DNA is TGTGCCAGCAGGACAGACAGCTCAGGTGGAGACACCATATATTTT. This sequence encodes CASRTDSSGGDTIYF.

This clonotype was counted a few times. The chain joins TRBV9 to TRBJ2-1; D possibly corresponds to TRBD2 (7 bases). V lost 0 bases to trimming and J lost 0 bases, with 19 bases between them. The CDR3 consists of 19 residues. Per the germline V gene, CDR1 is SGDLS and CDR2 is YYNGEE. The CDR3 spells CASSVGPGRGRSSYNEQFF. The CDR3 nucleotides are TGTGCCAGCAGCGTAGGCCCCGGGCGGGGGCGAAGCTCCTACAATGAGCAGTTCTTC.

This clonotype was seen repeatedly, ten times or more. The rearrangement joins TRBV6-1 to TRBJ2-1; 12 bases align to TRBD2. The CDR3 contains 14 residues. V trimming: 5 bases; J trimming: 9 bases; junction bases outside the gene matches: 5. Germline V gene lookup returns CDR1 MNHNS and CDR2 SASEGT. CDR3 residues: CASSSSGGALEQFF. The CDR3 nucleotides are TGTGCCAGCAGTTCTAGCGGGGGGGCCCTTGAGCAGTTCTTC.

Ten or more counts support this clonotype. The V call is TRBV12-3 or TRBV12-4, the J call TRBJ2-3; no clear D gene. Between the trimmed V and J ends, which lost 6 bases and 1 base, there was a span of 14 bases. This CDR3 has 15 residues. The CDR3 sequence: CASSQAGPGTDTQYF. In DNA form, the CDR3 reads TGTGCCAGCAGCCAAGCCGGGCCAGGCACAGATACGCAGTATTTT.

This clonotype was seen a few times. V is TRBV7-9 and J is TRBJ2-3, with 8 bases identical to TRBD2. Germline V gives CDR1 SEHNR, CDR2 FQNEAQ (reference sequence). Unmatched junction bases numbered 3, after V lost 8 bases and J lost 2 bases. The CDR3 runs to 13 residues. CDR3 in amino acids: CASLGLDTDTQYF. The CDR3 DNA reads TGTGCCAGCTTGGGACTAGACACAGATACGCAGTATTTT. The full variable domain, with the rest looked up from reference TRBV7-9 and TRBJ2-3, is DTGVSQNPRHKITKRGQNVTFRCDPISEHNRLYWYRQTLGQGPEFLTYFQNEAQLEKSRLLSDRFSAERPKGSFSTLEIQRTEQGDSAMYLCASLGLDTDTQYFGPGTRLTVL.

This clonotype has ten or more counts. The gene calls are TRBV18 and TRBJ1-1, with unresolved D. This CDR3 is 12 amino acids long. The germline gives CDR1 KGHSH, CDR2 LQKENI. V lost 2 bases and J 4 bases, leaving 5 bases between the germline ends. CDR3 nucleotide sequence: TGTGCCAGCTCACCAACTAGCACTGAAGCTTTCTTT. Translated, it gives CASSPTSTEAFF.

This clonotype has a count of ten or more. The V call is TRBV28, the J call TRBJ2-4; D is perhaps TRBD2 (5 bases). V dropped 4 bases and J dropped 3 bases, with 10 bases sitting between them. In germline, CDR1 is MDHEN, CDR2 SYDVKM. The CDR3 contains 14 residues. The CDR3 spells CASSSLVLKNIQYF. The CDR3 coding sequence is TGTGCCAGCAGTTCACTAGTTCTCAAAAACATTCAGTACTTC. The full variable domain, in which reference TRBV28 and TRBJ2-4 provide the parts outside the CDR3, is DVKVTQSSRYLVKRTGEKVFLECVQDMDHENMFWYRQDPGLGLRLIYFSYDVKMKEKGDIPEGYSVSREKKERFSLILESASTNQTSMYLCASSSLVLKNIQYFGAGTRLSVL.

Concerning this clonotype itself: One end of the junction does not line up with germline, which may come from a read error. The V and J genes are TRBV15 and TRBJ1-5; D is possibly TRBD1 (5 bases). This CDR3 has 12 amino acids. Germline lookup yields CDR1 LNHNV and CDR2 YYDKDF (reference sequence). CDR3 amino acids: CAASRTGGPQHF. The CDR3 DNA reads as TGTGCCGCCAGCAGAACAGGCGGACCCCAGCATTTT.

The chain carries TRBV4-1 and TRBJ1-1, with TRBD1 as a possible D gene (5 bases). The V end was cut by 4 bases, the J end by 1 base, with 16 bases between. Germline CDR1 is MGHRA and CDR2 is YSYEKL. This CDR3 comprises 16 residues. The chain's CDR3 is CASSPNIATANTEAFF. The CDR3 bases are TGCGCCAGCAGCCCTAACATCGCGACAGCGAACACTGAAGCTTTCTTT.

The V call is TRBV12-3 or TRBV12-4, the J call TRBJ1-2; D call uncertain. This CDR3 has 12 amino acids. With 3 bases removed from V and 7 bases from J, the gap between germline ends came to 9 bases. The CDR3 DNA is TGTGCCAGCAGTTTTAGGGCCGGTGGCTACACCTTC. Translation: CASSFRAGGYTF.

The gene calls are TRBV6-1 and TRBJ2-1; TRBD2 matches at 10 bases. Per germline, CDR1 MNHNS and CDR2 SASEGT. The J segment lost 4 bases and the V segment lost 7 bases, leaving 7 bases of the junction unmatched. This CDR3 has 15 amino acids. CDR3 in amino acids: CASMGGTSAYNEQFF. Written as DNA, the CDR3 is TGTGCCAGCATGGGTGGGACTAGCGCTTACAATGAGCAGTTCTTC.

This clonotype was detected ten times or more. The CDR3 DNA is TGTGCCTGGAGTGTACTCGACAGGTACACAGATACGCAGTATTTT. It translates to CAWSVLDRYTDTQYF. The rearrangement links TRBV30 to TRBJ2-3, with D tentatively TRBD1 (6 bases). CDR1 is GTSNPN, CDR2 SVGIG, per germline (reference sequence). The CDR3 sequence is 15 residues long. Trimming took off 0 bases at V and 2 bases at J, with 12 bases between the two ends.

The chain employs TRBV4-1 and TRBJ2-4, with 8 bases matching TRBD2. The V gene end was trimmed by 0 bases and the J gene end by 6 bases; junction bases not matched to a gene: 13. Germline V gene data show CDR1 as MGHRA and CDR2 as YSYEKL. The CDR3 runs 18 residues. The CDR3 nucleotides read TGCGCCAGCAGCCAAGAGAGGGTAGCGGGATTTGATGGAAACATTCAGTACTTC. Translated, it gives CASSQERVAGFDGNIQYF.

This clonotype was recorded at least ten times. This chain joins TRBV5-6 and TRBJ1-3; tentative D call: TRBD1 (5 bases). Trimming removed 4 bases from V and 6 bases from J, with 11 bases in between. The CDR3 extends over 13 amino acids. CDR1 is SGHDT, CDR2 YYEEEE, per germline. The chain's CDR3 is CASSREGVNTIYF. The CDR3 DNA follows: TGTGCCAGCAGCCGGGAAGGGGTAAACACCATATATTTT.

This clonotype was observed a few times. The rearrangement uses TRBV12-3 or TRBV12-4 and TRBJ2-4; a weak D match, TRBD2 (5 bases). The CDR3 covers 14 residues. V was cut by 5 bases and J by 1 base, with 9 bases left in between. CDR3 in amino acids: CASSRGYAKNIQYF. CDR3 in DNA: TGTGCCAGCAGTCGAGGGTACGCCAAAAACATTCAGTACTTC.

This chain connects TRBV19 to TRBJ1-5, with a possible D match to TRBD1 (5 bases). The CDR3 has 16 amino acids. CDR1 and CDR2 from the germline V gene are LNHDA and SQIVND (reference sequence). V was cut by 3 bases and J by 5 bases, with 17 bases left in between. The CDR3 loop reads CASSISRQSIYQPQHF. CDR3 in DNA: TGTGCCAGTAGTATCTCGAGACAGTCTATTTATCAGCCCCAGCATTTT.

This clonotype was observed many times. The rearrangement links TRBV11-2 to TRBJ2-7, with D perhaps being TRBD1 or TRBD2 (6 bases each). Germline V gene lookup returns CDR1 SGHAT and CDR2 FQNNGV. The V end was cut by 2 bases, the J end by 6 bases, with 17 bases between. The CDR3 is 15 residues long. The CDR3 nucleotides are TGTGCCAGCAGCTTAAGCCGGGACGGGGGCGGCGAGCAGTACTTC. Translation: CASSLSRDGGGEQYF.